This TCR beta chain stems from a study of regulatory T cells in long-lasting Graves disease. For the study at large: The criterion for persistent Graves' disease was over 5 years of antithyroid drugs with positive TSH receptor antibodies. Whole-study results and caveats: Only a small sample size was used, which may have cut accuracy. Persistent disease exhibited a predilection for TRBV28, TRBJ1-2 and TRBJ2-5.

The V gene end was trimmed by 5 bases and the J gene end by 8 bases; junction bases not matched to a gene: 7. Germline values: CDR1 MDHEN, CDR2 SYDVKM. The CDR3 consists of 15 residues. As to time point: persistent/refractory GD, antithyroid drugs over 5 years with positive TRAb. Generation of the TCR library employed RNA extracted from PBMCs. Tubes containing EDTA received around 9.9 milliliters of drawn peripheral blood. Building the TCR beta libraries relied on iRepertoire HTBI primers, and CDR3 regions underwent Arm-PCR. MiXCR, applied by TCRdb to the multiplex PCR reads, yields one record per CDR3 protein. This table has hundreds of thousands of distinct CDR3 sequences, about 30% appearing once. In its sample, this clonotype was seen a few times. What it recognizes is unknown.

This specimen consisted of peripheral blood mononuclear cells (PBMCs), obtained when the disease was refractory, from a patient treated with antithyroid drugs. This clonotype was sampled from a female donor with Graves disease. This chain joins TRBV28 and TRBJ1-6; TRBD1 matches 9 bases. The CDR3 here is CASSVLGQGHSPLHF. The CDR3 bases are TGTGCCAGCAGTGTACTGGGACAGGGACATTCACCCCTCCACTTT.